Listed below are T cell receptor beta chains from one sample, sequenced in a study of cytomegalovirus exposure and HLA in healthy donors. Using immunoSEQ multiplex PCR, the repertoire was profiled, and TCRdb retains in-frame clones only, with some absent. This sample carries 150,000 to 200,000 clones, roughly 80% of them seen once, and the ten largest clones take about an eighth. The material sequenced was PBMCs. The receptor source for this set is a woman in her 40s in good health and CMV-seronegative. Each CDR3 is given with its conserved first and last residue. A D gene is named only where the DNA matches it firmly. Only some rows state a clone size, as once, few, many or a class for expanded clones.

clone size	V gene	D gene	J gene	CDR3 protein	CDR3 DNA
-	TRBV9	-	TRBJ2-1	CASSVVREYNEQFF	TGTGCCAGCAGCGTAGTGAGGGAGTACAATGAGCAGTTCTTC
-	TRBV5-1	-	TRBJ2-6	CASSPTAESGANVLTF	TGCGCCAGCAGCCCTACGGCGGAGTCTGGGGCCAACGTCCTGACTTTC
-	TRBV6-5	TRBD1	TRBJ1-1	CASTWTGNTEAFF	TGTGCCAGCACCTGGACAGGGAACACTGAAGCTTTCTTT
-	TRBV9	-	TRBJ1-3	CASSVTGISGNTIYF	TGTGCCAGCAGCGTTACAGGGATCTCTGGAAACACCATATATTTT
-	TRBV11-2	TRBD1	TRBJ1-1	CASSKTGGLNTEAFF	TGTGCCAGCAGCAAAACAGGGGGACTGAACACTGAAGCTTTCTTT
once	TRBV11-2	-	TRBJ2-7	CASSLVGSGVVYEQYF	TGTGCCAGCAGCTTAGTTGGGTCTGGAGTGGTATACGAGCAGTACTTC
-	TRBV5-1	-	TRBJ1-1	CASSLGSGREAFF	TGCGCCAGCAGCTTGGGGTCAGGCCGGGAAGCTTTCTTT
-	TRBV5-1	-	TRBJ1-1	CASSLVGVPEAFF	TGCGCCAGCAGCTTGGTCGGGGTACCTGAAGCTTTCTTT
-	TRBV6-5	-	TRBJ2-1	CASSYGGTLGDEQFF	TGTGCCAGCAGTTATGGCGGGACCCTCGGGGATGAGCAGTTCTTC
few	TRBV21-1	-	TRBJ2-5	CASSKGGPSGTQYF	TGTGCCAGCAGCAAAGGAGGTCCTAGTGGGACCCAGTACTTC
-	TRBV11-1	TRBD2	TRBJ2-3	CASSFQLADTDTQYF	TGTGCCAGCAGCTTCCAACTAGCGGACACAGATACGCAGTATTTT
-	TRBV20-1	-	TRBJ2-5	CSANLRETQYF	TGCAGTGCTAACCTCCGGGAGACCCAGTACTTC
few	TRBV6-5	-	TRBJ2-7	CASRRQTGTPYEQYF	TGTGCCAGCAGGCGACAAACAGGGACCCCATACGAGCAGTACTTC
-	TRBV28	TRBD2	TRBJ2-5	CASSLPTSGGLETQYF	TGTGCCAGCAGTCTACCGACTAGCGGGGGCCTGGAGACCCAGTACTTC
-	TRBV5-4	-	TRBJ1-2	CASSWEAHGYGYTF	TGTGCCAGCAGCTGGGAGGCCCACGGCTATGGCTACACCTTC
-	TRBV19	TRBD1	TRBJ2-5	CASRVSRDREETQYF	TGTGCCAGTAGAGTCAGCCGGGACAGGGAAGAGACCCAGTACTTC
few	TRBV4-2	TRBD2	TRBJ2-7	CASSQEGLAGELYEQYF	TGTGCCAGCAGCCAAGAGGGACTAGCGGGAGAACTCTACGAGCAGTACTTC
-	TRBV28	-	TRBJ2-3	CASSPITDTQYF	TGTGCCAGCAGTCCAATCACAGATACGCAGTATTTT
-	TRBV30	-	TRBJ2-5	CAVTRGQETQYF	TGTGCCGTCACGCGGGGGCAGGAGACCCAGTACTTC
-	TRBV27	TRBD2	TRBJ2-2	CASSLFGRKVGELFF	TGTGCCAGCAGTTTATTCGGGAGGAAGGTCGGGGAGCTGTTTTTT
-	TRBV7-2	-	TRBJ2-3	CASSLDRFEDTQYF	TGTGCCAGCAGCTTAGACAGGTTCGAAGATACGCAGTATTTT
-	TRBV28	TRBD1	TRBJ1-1	CASLRTGRTEAFF	TGTGCCAGCCTAAGGACAGGGAGGACTGAAGCTTTCTTT
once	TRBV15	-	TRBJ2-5	CATSRDIGDQETQYF	TGTGCCACCAGCAGAGATATCGGGGACCAAGAGACCCAGTACTTC
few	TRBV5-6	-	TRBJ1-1	CASSPPVQAEVTEAFF	TGTGCCAGCAGCCCTCCGGTCCAGGCAGAAGTCACTGAAGCTTTCTTT
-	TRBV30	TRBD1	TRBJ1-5	CAWSADRVNQPQHF	TGTGCCTGGAGCGCCGACAGGGTCAATCAGCCCCAGCATTTT
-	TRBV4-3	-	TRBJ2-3	CASSQDPELADTQYF	TGCGCCAGCAGCCAAGATCCGGAGTTGGCAGATACGCAGTATTTT
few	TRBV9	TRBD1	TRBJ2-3	CASSVVGATGFSTDTQYF	TGTGCCAGCAGCGTAGTTGGGGCGACAGGGTTTAGCACAGATACGCAGTATTTT
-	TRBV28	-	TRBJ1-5	CASSPLNQPQHF	TGTGCCAGCAGCCCGTTAAATCAGCCCCAGCATTTT
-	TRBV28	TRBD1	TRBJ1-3	CASTKGQGSGNTIYF	TGTGCCAGCACAAAGGGACAGGGATCAGGAAACACCATATATTTT